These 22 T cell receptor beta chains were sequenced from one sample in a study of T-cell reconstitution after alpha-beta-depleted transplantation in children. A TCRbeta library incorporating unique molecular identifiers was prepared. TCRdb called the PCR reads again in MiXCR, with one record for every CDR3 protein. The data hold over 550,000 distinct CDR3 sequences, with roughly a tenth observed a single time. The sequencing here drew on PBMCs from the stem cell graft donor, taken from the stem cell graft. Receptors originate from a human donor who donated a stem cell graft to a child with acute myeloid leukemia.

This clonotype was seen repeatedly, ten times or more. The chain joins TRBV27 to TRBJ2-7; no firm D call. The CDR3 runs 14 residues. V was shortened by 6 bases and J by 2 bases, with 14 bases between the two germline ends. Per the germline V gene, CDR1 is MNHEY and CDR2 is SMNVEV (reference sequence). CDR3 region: CASRGLDDTYEQYF. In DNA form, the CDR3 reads TGTGCCAGCAGGGGCCTGGACGATACCTACGAGCAGTACTTC.

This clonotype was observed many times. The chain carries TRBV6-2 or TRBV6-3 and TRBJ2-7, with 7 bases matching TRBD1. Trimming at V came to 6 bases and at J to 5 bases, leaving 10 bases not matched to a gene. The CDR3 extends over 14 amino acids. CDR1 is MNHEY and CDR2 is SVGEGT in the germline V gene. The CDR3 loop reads CASSSDRESDEQYF. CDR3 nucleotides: TGTGCCAGCAGCTCCGACAGGGAAAGCGACGAGCAGTACTTC.

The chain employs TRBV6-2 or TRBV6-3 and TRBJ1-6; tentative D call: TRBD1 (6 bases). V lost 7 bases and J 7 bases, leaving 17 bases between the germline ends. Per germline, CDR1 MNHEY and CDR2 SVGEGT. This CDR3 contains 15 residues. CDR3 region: CASTKEGHQNSPLHF. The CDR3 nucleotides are TGTGCCAGCACAAAAGAGGGACACCAGAATTCACCCCTCCACTTT.

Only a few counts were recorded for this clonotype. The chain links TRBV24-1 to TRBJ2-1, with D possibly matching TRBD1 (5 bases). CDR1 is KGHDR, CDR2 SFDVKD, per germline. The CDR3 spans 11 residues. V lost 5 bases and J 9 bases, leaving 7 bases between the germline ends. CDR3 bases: TGTGCCACCAGTGGGCAGGGTGAGCAGTTCTTC. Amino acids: CATSGQGEQFF.

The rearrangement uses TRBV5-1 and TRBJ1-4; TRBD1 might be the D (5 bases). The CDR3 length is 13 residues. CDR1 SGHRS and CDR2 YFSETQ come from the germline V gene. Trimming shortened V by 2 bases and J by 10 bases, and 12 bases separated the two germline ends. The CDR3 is CASSLGEGRKLFF. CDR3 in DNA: TGCGCCAGCAGCTTAGGTGAGGGGAGAAAACTGTTTTTT. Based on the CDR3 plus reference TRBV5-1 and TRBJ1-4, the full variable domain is KAGVTQTPRYLIKTRGQQVTLSCSPISGHRSVSWYQQTPGQGLQFLFEYFSETQRNKGNFPGRFSGRQFSNSRSEMNVSTLELGDSALYLCASSLGEGRKLFFGSGTQLSVL.

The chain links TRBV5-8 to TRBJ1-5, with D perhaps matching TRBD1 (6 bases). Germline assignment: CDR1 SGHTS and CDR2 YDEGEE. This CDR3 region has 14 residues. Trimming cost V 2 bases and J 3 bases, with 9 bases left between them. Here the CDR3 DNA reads TGTGCCAGCAGCTTCGGACAGCCCAATCAGCCCCAGCATTTT. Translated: CASSFGQPNQPQHF.

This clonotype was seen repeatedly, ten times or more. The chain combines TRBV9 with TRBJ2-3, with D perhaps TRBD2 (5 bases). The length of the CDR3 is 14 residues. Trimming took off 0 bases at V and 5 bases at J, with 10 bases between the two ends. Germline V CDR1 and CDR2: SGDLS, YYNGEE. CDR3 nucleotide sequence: TGTGCCAGCAGCGTAGTAGCGCTGAGAGATACGCAGTATTTT. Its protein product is CASSVVALRDTQYF.

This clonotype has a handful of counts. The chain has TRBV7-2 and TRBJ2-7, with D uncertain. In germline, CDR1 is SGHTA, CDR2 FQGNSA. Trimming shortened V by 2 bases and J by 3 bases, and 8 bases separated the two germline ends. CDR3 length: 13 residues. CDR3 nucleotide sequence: TGTGCCAGCAGCTTACCAGTCATCTACGAGCAGTACTTC. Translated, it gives CASSLPVIYEQYF. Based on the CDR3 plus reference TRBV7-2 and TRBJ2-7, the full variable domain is GAGVSQSPSNKVTEKGKDVELRCDPISGHTALYWYRQSLGQGLEFLIYFQGNSAPDKSGLPSDRFSAERTGGSVSTLTIQRTQQEDSAVYLCASSLPVIYEQYFGPGTRLTVT.

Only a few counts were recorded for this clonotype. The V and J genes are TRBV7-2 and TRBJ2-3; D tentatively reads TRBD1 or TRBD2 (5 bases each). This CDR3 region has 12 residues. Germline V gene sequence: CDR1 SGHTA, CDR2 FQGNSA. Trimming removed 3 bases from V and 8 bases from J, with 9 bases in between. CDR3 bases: TGTGCCAGCAGCTTTATTGGGGGTACGCAGTATTTT. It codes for CASSFIGGTQYF.

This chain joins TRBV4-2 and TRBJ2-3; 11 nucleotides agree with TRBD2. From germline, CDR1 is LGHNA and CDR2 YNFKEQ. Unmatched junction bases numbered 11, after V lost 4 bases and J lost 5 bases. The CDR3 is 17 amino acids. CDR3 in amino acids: CASSRTPRTSGQDTQYF. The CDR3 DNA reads TGTGCCAGCAGCCGAACCCCACGGACTAGCGGGCAAGATACGCAGTATTTT.

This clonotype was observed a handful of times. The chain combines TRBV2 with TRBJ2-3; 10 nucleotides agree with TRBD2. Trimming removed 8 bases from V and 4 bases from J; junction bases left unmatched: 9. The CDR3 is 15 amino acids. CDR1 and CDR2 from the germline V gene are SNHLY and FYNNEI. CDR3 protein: CASQIAGGLADTQYF. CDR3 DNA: TGTGCCAGCCAAATAGCGGGAGGCTTGGCAGATACGCAGTATTTT.

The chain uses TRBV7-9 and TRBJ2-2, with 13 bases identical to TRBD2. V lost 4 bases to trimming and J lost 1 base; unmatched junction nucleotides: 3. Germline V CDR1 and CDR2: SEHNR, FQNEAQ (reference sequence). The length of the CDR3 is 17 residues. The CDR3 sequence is CASSSGTSGMNTGELFF. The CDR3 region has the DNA TGTGCCAGCAGCTCGGGGACTAGCGGGATGAACACCGGGGAGCTGTTTTTT.

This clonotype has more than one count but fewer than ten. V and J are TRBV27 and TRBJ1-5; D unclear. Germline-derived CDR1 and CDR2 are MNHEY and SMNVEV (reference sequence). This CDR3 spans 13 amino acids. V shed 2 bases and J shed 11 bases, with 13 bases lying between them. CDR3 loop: CASSLDGFMAQHF. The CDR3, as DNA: TGTGCCAGCAGTTTAGACGGCTTTATGGCCCAGCATTTT.

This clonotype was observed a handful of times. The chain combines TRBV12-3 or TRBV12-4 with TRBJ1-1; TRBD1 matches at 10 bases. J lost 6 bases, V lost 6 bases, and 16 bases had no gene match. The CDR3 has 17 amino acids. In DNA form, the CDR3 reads TGTGCCAGCAGCCCCACCCGGCGACAGGGGGCGCGCGCTGAAGCTTTCTTT. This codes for CASSPTRRQGARAEAFF.

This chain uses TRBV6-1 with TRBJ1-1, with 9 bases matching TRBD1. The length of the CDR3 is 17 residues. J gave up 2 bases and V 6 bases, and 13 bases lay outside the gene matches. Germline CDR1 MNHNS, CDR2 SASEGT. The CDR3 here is CASREPTGGAYNTEAFF. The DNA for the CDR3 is TGTGCCAGCAGAGAACCCACAGGGGGCGCGTATAACACTGAAGCTTTCTTT.

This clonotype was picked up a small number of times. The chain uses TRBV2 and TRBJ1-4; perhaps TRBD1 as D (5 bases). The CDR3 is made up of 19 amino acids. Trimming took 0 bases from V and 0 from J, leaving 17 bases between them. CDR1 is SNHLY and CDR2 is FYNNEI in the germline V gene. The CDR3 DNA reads TGTGCCAGCAGTGAAGCGCTTTCGGCAGGGAGGGCAACTAATGAAAAACTGTTTTTT. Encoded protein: CASSEALSAGRATNEKLFF.

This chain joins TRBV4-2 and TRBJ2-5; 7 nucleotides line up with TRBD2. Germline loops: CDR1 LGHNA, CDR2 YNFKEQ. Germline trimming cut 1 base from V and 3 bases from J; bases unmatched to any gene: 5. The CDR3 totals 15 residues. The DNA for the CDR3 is TGTGCCAGCAGCCAAGGGGCTAGCGGAGAAGAGACCCAGTACTTC. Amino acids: CASSQGASGEETQYF.

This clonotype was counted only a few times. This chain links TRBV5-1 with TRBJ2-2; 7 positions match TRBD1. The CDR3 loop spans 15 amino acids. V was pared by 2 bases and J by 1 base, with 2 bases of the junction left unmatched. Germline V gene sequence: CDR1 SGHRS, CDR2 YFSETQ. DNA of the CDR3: TGCGCCAGCAGCTTCCGGGACAGGAACACCGGGGAGCTGTTTTTT. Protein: CASSFRDRNTGELFF.

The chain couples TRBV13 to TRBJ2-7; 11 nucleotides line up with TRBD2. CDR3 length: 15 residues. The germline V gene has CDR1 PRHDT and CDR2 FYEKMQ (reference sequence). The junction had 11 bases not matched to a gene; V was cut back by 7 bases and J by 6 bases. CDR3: CASKWGSGRDGEQYF. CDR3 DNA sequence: TGTGCCAGCAAGTGGGGTAGCGGGAGGGACGGCGAGCAGTACTTC. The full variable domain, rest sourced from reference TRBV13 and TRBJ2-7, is AAGVIQSPRHLIKEKRETATLKCYPIPRHDTVYWYQQGPGQDPQFLISFYEKMQSDKGSIPDRFSAQQFSDYHSELNMSSLELGDSALYFCASKWGSGRDGEQYFGPGTRLTVT.

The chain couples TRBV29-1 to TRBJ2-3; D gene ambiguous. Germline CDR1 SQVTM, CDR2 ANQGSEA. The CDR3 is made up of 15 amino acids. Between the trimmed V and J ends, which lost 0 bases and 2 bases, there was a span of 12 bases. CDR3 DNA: TGCAGCGTTGAAGATCAATGGCAGTTCACAGATACGCAGTATTTT. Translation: CSVEDQWQFTDTQYF.

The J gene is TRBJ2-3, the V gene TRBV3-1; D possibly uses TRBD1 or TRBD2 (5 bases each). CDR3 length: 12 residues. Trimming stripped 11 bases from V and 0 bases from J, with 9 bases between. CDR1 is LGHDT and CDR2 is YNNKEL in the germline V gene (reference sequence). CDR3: CAVGTSTDTQYF. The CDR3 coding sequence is TGTGCCGTCGGGACCAGCACAGATACGCAGTATTTT.

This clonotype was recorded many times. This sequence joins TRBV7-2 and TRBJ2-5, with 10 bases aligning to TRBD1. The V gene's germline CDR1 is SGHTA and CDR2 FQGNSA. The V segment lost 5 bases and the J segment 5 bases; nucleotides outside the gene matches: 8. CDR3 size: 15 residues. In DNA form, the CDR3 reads TGTGCCAGCAGCCCAGGACAGGGGGTCTGGGAGACCCAGTACTTC. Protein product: CASSPGQGVWETQYF.